The 10 T cell receptor beta chains below come from one sample, sequenced in a study of response to subunit inactivated influenza vaccine. A single record per CDR3 protein comes from TCRdb applying MiXCR to the RT-PCR reads. This sample carries 500,000 to 550,000 distinct CDR3 sequences, roughly 25% of them seen once, and the ten largest clones take approximately 3%. This same sample was also taken into another study, of T cells expressing NK-cell markers. That report notes: What made the TCR beta cDNA was 5'RACE template switching with UMIs.

The sequenced sample was CD4+ T cells sorted from PBMCs, obtained approximately 12 days after vaccination. The receptor source for this set is a man aged 50 to 59 who received an inactivated influenza vaccine.

This clonotype was found a few times. The chain couples TRBV6-5 to TRBJ1-1; 8 bases are a match to TRBD1. This CDR3 comprises 18 residues. The V segment lost 0 bases and the J segment 3 bases; nucleotides outside the gene matches: 12. The V gene's germline CDR1 is MNHEY and CDR2 SVGAGI. CDR3 nucleotides: TGTGCCAGCAGTTACTCCCCAGGTGGGGGCAGGGGGCACACTGAAGCTTTCTTT. Translation: CASSYSPGGGRGHTEAFF.

This clonotype was counted only a few times. The gene calls are TRBV20-1 and TRBJ2-3; no clear D gene. Trimming left V 5 bases short and J 5 bases short, with 11 bases between. This CDR3 region has 12 residues. Germline V gene data show CDR1 as DFQATT and CDR2 as SNEGSKA (reference sequence). CDR3: CSAPSVGDTQYF. The CDR3 nucleotides are TGCAGTGCTCCCTCGGTGGGAGATACGCAGTATTTT.

The chain uses TRBV9 and TRBJ2-1; the match to TRBD2 covers 13 bases. J lost 9 bases, V lost 2 bases, and 5 bases had no gene match. Germline-derived CDR1 and CDR2 are SGDLS and YYNGEE. The CDR3 length is 15 residues. The CDR3 DNA follows: TGTGCCAGCAGCGTTCGGACTAGCGGGAGATTTGAGCAGTTCTTC. It encodes CASSVRTSGRFEQFF.

The sample holds a few counts of this clonotype. The chain employs TRBV7-3 and TRBJ2-1; tentatively, D is TRBD1 (5 bases). Trimming stripped 0 bases from V and 3 bases from J, with 12 bases between. Germline CDR1 and CDR2: SGHTA and FQGTGA. The CDR3 sequence is 16 residues long. The DNA of the CDR3 is TGTGCCAGCAGCTTAACACCGGGTAGGGGCTACAATGAGCAGTTCTTC. It codes for CASSLTPGRGYNEQFF.

V usage is TRBV24-1 and J usage is TRBJ2-2; 8 nucleotides agree with TRBD2. CDR3 length equals 15 residues. The trim removed 3 bases at V and 4 bases at J, leaving 3 bases unmatched. Germline loops: CDR1 KGHDR, CDR2 SFDVKD. DNA of the CDR3: TGTGCCACCAGTGATCCGGGAGGGATCACCGGGGAGCTGTTTTTT. Protein product: CATSDPGGITGELFF.

V usage is TRBV6-6 and J usage is TRBJ1-5, with TRBD1 matching over 7 bases. V lost 7 bases to trimming and J lost 4 bases; unmatched junction nucleotides: 4. The CDR3 has 13 residues. CDR1 is MNHNY, CDR2 SVGAGI, per germline (reference sequence). CDR3 bases: TGTGCCAGCAAACAGGGGCCGAATCAGCCCCAGCATTTT. Translation gives CASKQGPNQPQHF.

This clonotype was picked up a small number of times. This sequence joins TRBV20-1 and TRBJ2-1, with TRBD2 matching 12 bases. Germline V CDR1 and CDR2: DFQATT, SNEGSKA (reference sequence). The trim removed 1 base at V and 4 bases at J, leaving 2 bases unmatched. The CDR3 length is 15 residues. In nucleotides, the CDR3 is TGCAGTGCTAGAGCCCTAGCGGGGGGGTACAATGAGCAGTTCTTC. Translation gives CSARALAGGYNEQFF.

This clonotype has a handful of counts. The chain employs TRBV12-3 or TRBV12-4 and TRBJ2-1; D is perhaps TRBD1 or TRBD2 (6 bases each). This CDR3 is built from 16 residues. Trimming removed 6 bases at V and 2 bases at J, with 17 bases between. CDR3 sequence (DNA): TGTGCCAGCAGCCTACCAGGGGAGCGGGCCTACAATGAGCAGTTCTTC. This gives the protein CASSLPGERAYNEQFF.

A few counts support this clonotype. The chain carries TRBV27 and TRBJ1-2; D is perhaps TRBD1 (5 bases). The V gene's germline CDR1 is MNHEY and CDR2 SMNVEV (reference sequence). This CDR3 contains 16 residues. V was cut by 0 bases and J by 3 bases, with 14 bases left in between. The CDR3 protein is CASSLSFLGRDYGYTF. DNA of the CDR3: TGTGCCAGCAGTTTATCGTTTCTTGGCAGGGACTATGGCTACACCTTC.

In this sample, this clonotype turned up many times. CDR3 protein: CASSLGGEETQYF. The CDR3 DNA reads TGCGCCAGCAGCTTGGGAGGGGAAGAGACCCAGTACTTC. The rearrangement uses TRBV5-1 and TRBJ2-5; D may be TRBD1 or TRBD2 (5 bases each). V gave up 0 bases and J gave up 3 bases, with 6 bases separating them. The CDR3 consists of 13 residues. Germline V lookup: CDR1 SGHRS, CDR2 YFSETQ.